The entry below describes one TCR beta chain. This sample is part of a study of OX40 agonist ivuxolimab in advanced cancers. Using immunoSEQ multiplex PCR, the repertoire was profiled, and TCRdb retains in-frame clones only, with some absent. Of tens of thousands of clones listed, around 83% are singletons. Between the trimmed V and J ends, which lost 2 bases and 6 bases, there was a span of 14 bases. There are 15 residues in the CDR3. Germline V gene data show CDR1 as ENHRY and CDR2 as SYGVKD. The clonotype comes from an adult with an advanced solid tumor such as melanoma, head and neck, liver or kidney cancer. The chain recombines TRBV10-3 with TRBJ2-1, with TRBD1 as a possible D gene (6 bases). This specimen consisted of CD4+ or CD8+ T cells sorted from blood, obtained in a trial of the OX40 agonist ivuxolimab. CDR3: CAISEEGVIGNEQFF. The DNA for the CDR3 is TGTGCCATCAGTGAGGAGGGGGTAATCGGCAATGAGCAGTTCTTC.